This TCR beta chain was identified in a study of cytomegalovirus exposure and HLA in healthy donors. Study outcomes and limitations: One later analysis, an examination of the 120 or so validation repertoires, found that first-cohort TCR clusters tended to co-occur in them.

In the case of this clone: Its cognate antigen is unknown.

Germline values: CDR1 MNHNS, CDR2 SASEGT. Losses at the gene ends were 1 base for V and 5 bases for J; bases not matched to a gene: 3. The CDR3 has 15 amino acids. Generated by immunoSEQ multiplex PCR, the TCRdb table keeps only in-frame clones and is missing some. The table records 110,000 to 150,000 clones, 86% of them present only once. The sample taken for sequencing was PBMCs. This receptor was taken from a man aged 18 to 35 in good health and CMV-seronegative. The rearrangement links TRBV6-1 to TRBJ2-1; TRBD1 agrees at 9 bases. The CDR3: CASSEGDRANNEQFF. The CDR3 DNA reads TGTGCCAGCAGTGAAGGGGACAGGGCAAACAATGAGCAGTTCTTC.